This entry lists 25 T cell receptor beta chains sequenced from one sample in a study of PD-1 blockade in classical Hodgkin lymphoma. Indicated time point: cycle 4 day 1 (C4D1), after 6 weeks of nivolumab. All patients relapsed after autologous stem cell transplantation, and brentuximab vedotin exposure varied. Generated by immunoSEQ multiplex PCR, the TCRdb table keeps only in-frame clones and is missing some. The table includes roughly 100,000 clones, around 78% detected once. Material: peripheral blood mononuclear cells (PBMCs), obtained before the fourth cycle of nivolumab. These receptors originate from a human donor with classical Hodgkin lymphoma.

This clone was counted a single time. The CDR3 protein is CASSATSGRRNEQFF. CDR3 sequence (DNA): TGTGCCAGCAGCGCGACTAGCGGGAGGAGGAATGAGCAGTTCTTC. V and J are TRBV7-2 and TRBJ2-1, with 13 bases aligning to TRBD2. Unmatched junction bases numbered 5, after V lost 5 bases and J lost 7 bases. The CDR3 is 15 residues long. Germline assignment: CDR1 SGHTA and CDR2 FQGNSA.

This clone has only one observation. The chain joins TRBV29-1 to TRBJ1-1; D gene ambiguous. The CDR3 sequence is 12 residues long. V gave up 0 bases and J gave up 5 bases, with 7 bases separating them. Germline CDR1 reads SQVTM; CDR2 reads ANQGSEA. CDR3 amino acids: CSVEDGWTEAFF. The CDR3 nucleotides read TGCAGCGTTGAAGATGGATGGACTGAAGCTTTCTTT.

The chain recombines TRBV29-1 with TRBJ2-7; tentatively, D is TRBD2 (6 bases). Germline V gene data show CDR1 as SQVTM and CDR2 as ANQGSEA. Trimming took 6 bases from V and 3 from J, leaving 6 bases between them. The CDR3 has 10 residues. CDR3 bases: TGCAGCGTCGGGGGCTACGAGCAGTACTTC. Translation: CSVGGYEQYF.

The rearrangement links TRBV6-1 to TRBJ1-2; no firm D call. Germline CDR1 reads MNHNS; CDR2 reads SASEGT. The CDR3 length is 14 residues. V gave up 0 bases and J gave up 1 base, with 6 bases separating them. The CDR3 DNA reads TGTGCCAGCAGTGAAGCGTTAGTTAACTATGGCTACACCTTC. As protein: CASSEALVNYGYTF.

This chain joins TRBV5-4 and TRBJ2-7, with D perhaps TRBD2 (6 bases). The CDR3 covers 15 residues. Germline V gene data show CDR1 as SGHNT and CDR2 as YYREEE (reference sequence). V lost 2 bases to trimming and J lost 0 bases, with 12 bases between them. The CDR3 DNA follows: TGTGCCAGCAGCTTTTTCCTCGGGAGCTCCTACGAGCAGTACTTC. It translates to CASSFFLGSSYEQYF.

Only one count was recorded for this clone. The chain recombines TRBV12-1 with TRBJ2-3; the D call of TRBD2 is as the table states it, not checked on the DNA. TRBV12-1 is a known pseudogene. The CDR3 spans 20 residues. As DNA, the CDR3 is TGTGCCAGCAGCTCTGGACTAGCGGGATTTACTTCGGGTTTCGCAGATACGCAGTATTTT. Translating it yields CASSSGLAGFTSGFADTQYF.

The chain joins TRBV5-4 to TRBJ2-5, with 7 bases that match TRBD1. Germline V gene lookup returns CDR1 SGHNT and CDR2 YYREEE (reference sequence). Germline trimming cut 1 base from V and 2 bases from J; bases unmatched to any gene: 5. This CDR3 is built from 15 residues. The CDR3 coding sequence is TGTGCCAGCAGCTTGAACCAGGGACAGCAAGAGACCCAGTACTTC. It specifies CASSLNQGQQETQYF. The whole variable domain, filled in from reference TRBV5-4 and TRBJ2-5, reads ETGVTQSPTHLIKTRGQQVTLRCSSQSGHNTVSWYQQALGQGPQFIFQYYREEENGRGNFPPRFSGLQFPNYSSELNVNALELDDSALYLCASSLNQGQQETQYFGPGTRLLVL.

The chain combines TRBV9 with TRBJ2-5, with TRBD2 identical over 9 bases. This CDR3 is built from 15 residues. The junction had 5 bases not matched to a gene; V was cut back by 0 bases and J by 5 bases. From germline, CDR1 is SGDLS and CDR2 YYNGEE. The CDR3 nucleotides are TGTGCCAGCAGCGTAGCACTAGCGGGCTGGGAGACCCAGTACTTC. This codes for CASSVALAGWETQYF.

The V call is TRBV18, the J call TRBJ1-4, with a weak D call TRBD1 (5 bases). The CDR3 is made up of 15 amino acids. Trimming took 3 bases from V and 8 from J, leaving 16 bases between them. Per germline, CDR1 KGHSH and CDR2 LQKENI. CDR3 bases: TGTGCCAGCTCACCTTCCGCGGGGGGGAAGGAAAAACTGTTTTTT. The encoded protein is CASSPSAGGKEKLFF. The variable domain in full, completed from reference TRBV18 and TRBJ1-4, reads NAGVMQNPRHLVRRRGQEARLRCSPMKGHSHVYWYRQLPEEGLKFMVYLQKENIIDESGMPKERFSAEFPKEGPSILRIQQVVRGDSAAYFCASSPSAGGKEKLFFGSGTQLSVL.

The chain links TRBV11-3 to TRBJ2-2, with 7 bases aligning to TRBD2. V trimming: 3 bases; J trimming: 8 bases; junction bases outside the gene matches: 0. Per the germline V gene, CDR1 is SGHNT and CDR2 is YENEEA. CDR3 length: 12 amino acids. The CDR3 nucleotides read TGTGCCAGCAGCTTGCGGGAGGGGGAGCTGTTTTTT. Encoded protein: CASSLREGELFF. The whole variable domain, filled in from reference TRBV11-3 and TRBJ2-2, reads EAGVVQSPRYKIIEKKQPVAFWCNPISGHNTLYWYLQNLGQGPELLIRYENEEAVDDSQLPKDRFSAERLKGVDSTLKIQPAELGDSAVYLCASSLREGELFFGEGSRLTVL.

The chain has TRBV6-6 and TRBJ2-5; TRBD1 is a possible D gene (6 bases). This CDR3 region has 13 residues. V gave up 0 bases and J gave up 5 bases, with 7 bases separating them. The germline CDR1 and CDR2 sequences are MNHNY and SVGAGI (reference sequence). The CDR3 sequence: CASSYSQGETQYF. DNA of the CDR3: TGTGCCAGCAGTTACTCGCAGGGGGAGACCCAGTACTTC.

The CDR3 sequence is CAWTSGADTQYF. The CDR3 region has the DNA TGTGCCTGGACTAGCGGCGCAGATACGCAGTATTTT. This rearrangement joins TRBV30 to TRBJ2-3; 7 bases are shared with TRBD2. The CDR3 contains 12 residues. With 4 bases clipped from V and 4 bases from J, the junction kept 2 bases outside the gene matches. Germline lookup yields CDR1 GTSNPN and CDR2 SVGIG (reference sequence). Supplemented by reference TRBV30 and TRBJ2-3, the full variable domain reads SQTIHQWPATLVQPVGSPLSLECTVEGTSNPNLYWYRQAAGRGLQLLFYSVGIGQISSEVPQNLSASRPQDRQFILSSKKLLLSDSGFYLCAWTSGADTQYFGPGTRLTVL.

The V gene is TRBV12-2, the J gene TRBJ1-1; the table assigns TRBD1, which was not confirmed against the DNA. TRBV12-2 is a known pseudogene. This CDR3 has 14 amino acids. The CDR3 bases are TGTGCAAGTCGCTGCCGAAGACAAGCCACTGAAGCTTTCTTT. Translating gives CASRCRRQATEAFF.

The V gene is TRBV15, the J gene TRBJ2-5; TRBD1 aligns across 7 bases. The CDR3 runs 17 residues. Germline CDR1 and CDR2: LNHNV and YYDKDF (reference sequence). The trim removed 1 base at V and 1 base at J, leaving 9 bases unmatched. The CDR3 protein is CATSRGQSGTAQETQYF. CDR3 DNA sequence: TGTGCCACCAGCAGAGGACAGTCCGGGACAGCCCAAGAGACCCAGTACTTC.

The chain uses TRBV7-9 and TRBJ1-5, with D possibly matching TRBD1 (5 bases). V was trimmed by 1 base and J by 4 bases, leaving 11 bases between them. The germline CDR1 and CDR2 sequences are SEHNR and FQNEAQ (reference sequence). CDR3 size: 15 residues. CDR3 region: CASSLGAGRNQPQHF. CDR3 bases: TGTGCCAGCAGCTTAGGGGCAGGGAGGAATCAGCCCCAGCATTTT.

The chain couples TRBV27 to TRBJ2-5; the D gene is possibly TRBD1 (6 bases). The CDR3 has 14 amino acids. Trimming took off 2 bases at V and 4 bases at J, with 11 bases between the two ends. Germline V CDR1 and CDR2: MNHEY, SMNVEV (reference sequence). The CDR3 reads CASSLSWTAETQYF. DNA for the CDR3: TGTGCCAGCAGTTTAAGCTGGACAGCAGAGACCCAGTACTTC.

This sequence joins TRBV5-8 and TRBJ1-2, with D perhaps matching TRBD1 (5 bases). This CDR3 spans 13 amino acids. V was clipped by 0 bases and J by 4 bases, with 7 bases between them. The germline V gene encodes CDR1 SGHTS and CDR2 YDEGEE. The CDR3 DNA reads as TGTGCCAGCAGCTTGGTGGGACTCTATGGCTACACCTTC. This codes for CASSLVGLYGYTF.

The V gene is TRBV29-1, the J gene TRBJ2-3; D is possibly TRBD1 or TRBD2 (5 bases each). The CDR3 totals 13 residues. V lost 4 bases to trimming and J lost 6 bases, with 14 bases between them. Germline CDR1 SQVTM, CDR2 ANQGSEA. The CDR3 sequence is CSVAPGASDTQYF. Here the CDR3 DNA reads TGCAGCGTTGCCCCCGGGGCCAGCGATACGCAGTATTTT.

The rearrangement joins TRBV5-5 to TRBJ2-3, with unresolved D. The CDR3 extends over 11 amino acids. Germline CDR1 reads SGHKS; CDR2 reads YYEKEE (reference sequence). The V and J ends lost 4 bases and 5 bases respectively, with 5 bases between them. CDR3 sequence: CASSLLDTQYF. The CDR3, as DNA: TGTGCCAGCAGCCTGCTAGATACGCAGTATTTT.

This clone was counted between two and nine times. The rearrangement uses TRBV7-2 and TRBJ2-5, with TRBD2 identical over 8 bases. V lost 5 bases to trimming and J lost 4 bases; unmatched junction nucleotides: 9. CDR1 and CDR2 (germline): SGHTA, FQGNSA. The length of the CDR3 is 15 residues. CDR3 in DNA: TGTGCCAGCAGCCTGCTGGCGGGAGGCTTAGAGACCCAGTACTTC. Encoded protein: CASSLLAGGLETQYF.

The rearrangement uses TRBV7-2 and TRBJ2-1; maybe TRBD1 (6 bases). V dropped 6 bases and J dropped 7 bases, with 13 bases sitting between them. Germline CDR1 reads SGHTA; CDR2 reads FQGNSA. The CDR3 runs to 13 residues. CDR3 DNA sequence: TGTGCCAGCAGAAAAAACAGGGAAAATGAGCAGTTCTTC. Protein sequence: CASRKNRENEQFF.

This rearrangement joins TRBV28 to TRBJ2-3, with D uncertain. The CDR3 has 11 amino acids. Germline loops: CDR1 MDHEN, CDR2 SYDVKM. V dropped 4 bases and J dropped 5 bases, with 4 bases sitting between them. Here the CDR3 reads CASSSLDTQYF. The CDR3 DNA reads TGTGCCAGCAGTTCGTTAGATACGCAGTATTTT.

The chain has TRBV28 and TRBJ2-7, with a weak D call TRBD1 (6 bases). CDR3 size: 15 residues. V dropped 6 bases and J dropped 3 bases, with 18 bases sitting between them. CDR1 MDHEN and CDR2 SYDVKM come from the germline V gene. CDR3 coding DNA: TGTGCCAGCAGCCCCCCGGGCTGGGACAACTACGAGCAGTACTTC. Translated, it gives CASSPPGWDNYEQYF.

The rearrangement joins TRBV19 to TRBJ2-7; 8 nucleotides match TRBD2. The CDR3 has 18 residues. Germline CDR1 and CDR2: LNHDA and SQIVND (reference sequence). J was trimmed by 0 bases and V by 6 bases; bases with no gene match: 16. In nucleotides, the CDR3 is TGTGCCAGTAGCGACGTAGGACTAGCAGATCTCAGCTCCTACGAGCAGTACTTC. It yields the protein CASSDVGLADLSSYEQYF.

Here the CDR3 DNA reads TGTGCCAGCAGCTTAGTGGAAGCTGGCGCGCGGCAGTTCTTC. Translated, it gives CASSLVEAGARQFF. The V gene is TRBV7-9, the J gene TRBJ2-1, with no clear D. The CDR3 is 14 amino acids. The ends were cut back, 1 base at V and 12 bases at J, with 16 bases in the middle. The germline V gene encodes CDR1 SEHNR and CDR2 FQNEAQ (reference sequence).